This T cell receptor beta chain was obtained from a study of graft-versus-host responses after intestinal transplantation. Study-wide findings and caveats: Some patients had graft-donor T cell macrochimerism, and their allografts showed high graft-versus-host to host-versus-graft clonal ratios. Marrow from the recipient contained GvH clones, some of which had appeared first in ileum or blood.

Some clones are missing from TCRdb's copy, which holds only in-frame ones; the method was immunoSEQ multiplex PCR. Altogether about 94,000 clones are present, roughly 90% being singletons, with the ten largest covering 0.5%. A remark on this clone: Its target is not known.

The V and J ends lost 10 bases and 7 bases respectively, with 7 bases between them. CDR1 is LNHDA and CDR2 is SQIVND in the germline V gene (reference sequence). The CDR3 has 10 amino acids. The gene calls are TRBV19 and TRBJ2-2; the D gene is possibly TRBD2 (5 bases). The sequencing used unstimulated CD8+ T cells sorted from spleen or lymph node cells, collected before intestinal transplant. This TCR was sampled from a human donor who received an intestinal transplant. CDR3 sequence (DNA): TGTGCCACCCGGGGCGGGGAGCTGTTTTTT. Its translation is CATRGGELFF.